This T cell receptor beta chain is drawn from a study of shared clonotypes between healthy human individuals. Across the study: Three plates were used per donor for CD4 naive, three for CD4 memory, two for CD8 naive and one for CD8 memory.

With 0 bases clipped from V and 6 bases from J, the junction kept 7 bases outside the gene matches. Germline assignment: CDR1 SGHRS and CDR2 YFSETQ. The CDR3 sequence is 16 residues long. Using immunoSEQ multiplex PCR, the repertoire was profiled, and TCRdb retains in-frame clones only, with some absent. This sample has 2 million to 2.5 million clones; 85% to 95% occur once, and the top ten carry around 0.38%. This TCR was recovered from a man aged 18 to 29 in good health. Some clones in this sample may be carry-over from other donors' samples. The genes are TRBV5-1 and TRBJ2-1; 9 nucleotides line up with TRBD2. The sequenced sample consisted of naive CD4+ T cells from PBMCs. The sample's subset: CD45RA+ positively selected. CDR3 residues: CASSLDVSGSSNEQFF. CDR3 coding DNA: TGCGCCAGCAGCTTGGATGTTAGCGGGAGTTCCAATGAGCAGTTCTTC.